The following is a TCR beta chain sequence with its context. Antigen: not known. The data were taken from a study of identical twins. Study-level results: Low generation probability was overrepresented in out-of-frame alpha sequences shared by twins. Models came in too low on out-of-frame TCR alpha sharing in monozygotic twins.

After template switching added a universal primer site, the resulting cDNA carried unique molecular identifiers. TCRdb independently ran MiXCR on the 5' RACE reads; one entry per CDR3 protein. The data contain hundreds of thousands of distinct CDR3 sequences, approximately 6% of them singletons. The sequenced material came from naive T cells sorted from blood. The sequence was obtained from a man younger than 35 in good health.

CDR3 residues: CASRVTGVETQYF. The CDR3 DNA reads TGTGCCAGCAGAGTGACAGGTGTGGAGACCCAGTACTTC. This chain links TRBV7-2 with TRBJ2-5; tentative D call: TRBD1 (6 bases). The CDR3 sequence is 13 residues long. V lost 6 bases and J 5 bases, leaving 13 bases between the germline ends. Germline values: CDR1 SGHTA, CDR2 FQGNSA.